One and the same sample provided the 20 T cell receptor beta chains below, sequenced in a study of beta chain features in type 1 diabetes. The study's findings and limits: Type 1 diabetes patients had TCRB CDR3s that were shorter (moderately but significantly so) in all four CD4+ subsets.

The authors reverse transcribed all of the isolated RNA, so sequencing captured expressed TCRB transcripts. Measured with immunoSEQ multiplex PCR; TCRdb has only the in-frame clones, and not every one. This table has 500,000 to 850,000 clones, 11% to 15% appearing once. Their recognized antigens are unknown. Sequencing was done on a sample of naive CD4+ T cells from blood. These receptors were collected from a man between 18 and 35 years old with type 1 diabetes.

The J gene is TRBJ2-1, the V gene TRBV4-1; 7 bases align to TRBD2. The germline V gene encodes CDR1 MGHRA and CDR2 YSYEKL. Trimming removed 0 bases from V and 2 bases from J; junction bases left unmatched: 4. This CDR3 spans 16 amino acids. DNA for the CDR3: TGCGCCAGCAGCCAAGATCCGGGGACTACCTACAATGAGCAGTTCTTC. Protein: CASSQDPGTTYNEQFF.

This clone has only one observation. The J gene is TRBJ1-2, the V gene TRBV19; D gene unclear. This CDR3 has 12 amino acids. Trimming took off 5 bases at V and 7 bases at J, with 11 bases between the two ends. The germline gives CDR1 LNHDA, CDR2 SQIVND (reference sequence). CDR3 loop: CASSGGYSGYTF. As DNA, the CDR3 is TGTGCCAGTAGTGGAGGGTATAGTGGCTACACCTTC.

A few counts support this clone. V gene TRBV30 combines with J gene TRBJ2-5; TRBD2 agrees at 9 bases. The CDR3 length is 15 residues. The V gene end was trimmed by 2 bases and the J gene end by 5 bases; junction bases not matched to a gene: 9. In germline, CDR1 is GTSNPN, CDR2 SVGIG (reference sequence). CDR3 nucleotide sequence: TGTGCCTGGAGTAATTTAGCGGGGGTCCAGGAGACCCAGTACTTC. Translation gives CAWSNLAGVQETQYF.

This clone was counted between two and nine times. The V call is TRBV5-1, the J call TRBJ1-6; TRBD1 is a possible D gene (5 bases). Germline V gene data show CDR1 as SGHRS and CDR2 as YFSETQ. The germline V and J ends were trimmed by 3 bases and 7 bases, with 14 bases remaining between them. The CDR3 length is 15 residues. CDR3 residues: CASSSGGGLNSPLHF. The CDR3 region has the DNA TGCGCCAGCAGCTCAGGCGGGGGGTTAAATTCACCCCTCCACTTT.

This clone was observed a handful of times. The chain couples TRBV30 to TRBJ1-5; D is ambiguous. V was pared by 2 bases and J by 3 bases, with 8 bases between. CDR3 size: 13 residues. From germline, CDR1 is GTSNPN and CDR2 SVGIG (reference sequence). CDR3 DNA sequence: TGTGCCTGGAGTACTCGGTACAATCAGCCCCAGCATTTT. This encodes CAWSTRYNQPQHF.

This clone was found a few times. The sample carries other DNA sequences with the same CDR3. The rearrangement links TRBV9 to TRBJ1-1; no reliable D call. Germline V gene sequence: CDR1 SGDLS, CDR2 YYNGEE. The CDR3 is made up of 13 amino acids. V was trimmed by 0 bases and J by 3 bases, leaving 6 bases between them. The CDR3, as DNA: TGTGCCAGCAGCGTAGCAGGTTACACTGAAGCTTTCTTT. Its protein product is CASSVAGYTEAFF. Using reference TRBV9 and TRBJ1-1 for the parts outside the CDR3, the full variable domain is DSGVTQTPKHLITATGQRVTLRCSPRSGDLSVYWYQQSLDQGLQFLIQYYNGEERAKGNILERFSAQQFPDLHSELNLSSLELGDSALYFCASSVAGYTEAFFGQGTRLTVV.

The chain recombines TRBV11-2 with TRBJ2-5; no firm D call. V lost 3 bases and J 1 base, leaving 6 bases between the germline ends. Germline V gene lookup returns CDR1 SGHAT and CDR2 FQNNGV. The CDR3 runs 13 residues. The CDR3 loop is CASSFAAQETQYF. The CDR3 DNA follows: TGTGCCAGCAGCTTTGCGGCCCAAGAGACCCAGTACTTC.

This clone showed up just a few times. V is TRBV5-1 and J is TRBJ2-7; D gene ambiguous. The ends were cut back, 4 bases at V and 3 bases at J, with 17 bases in the middle. Per germline, CDR1 SGHRS and CDR2 YFSETQ. The CDR3 contains 15 residues. CDR3 DNA: TGCGCCAGCAGCGTGGCCCTCACCGGCTACTACGAGCAGTACTTC. Translation: CASSVALTGYYEQYF.

The chain uses TRBV20-1 and TRBJ2-7; D unresolved. Germline V gene lookup returns CDR1 DFQATT and CDR2 SNEGSKA (reference sequence). With 1 base removed from V and 6 bases from J, the gap between germline ends came to 7 bases. The CDR3 runs 11 residues. CDR3 sequence: CSARGYGEQYF. CDR3 DNA: TGCAGTGCTAGAGGATATGGCGAGCAGTACTTC.

A few counts support this clone. This chain links TRBV27 with TRBJ2-1; D uncertain. Germline values: CDR1 MNHEY, CDR2 SMNVEV (reference sequence). The V gene lost 7 bases and the J gene lost 6 bases, with 13 bases spanning the gap. This CDR3 is 13 amino acids long. The CDR3 nucleotides read TGTGCCAGCACGACGGTGGGGATCAATGAGCAGTTCTTC. Its translation is CASTTVGINEQFF.

V usage is TRBV11-2 and J usage is TRBJ1-6, with 7 bases that match TRBD1. The CDR3 is 16 amino acids. CDR1 is SGHAT and CDR2 is FQNNGV in the germline V gene. Germline trimming cut 4 bases from V and 10 bases from J; bases unmatched to any gene: 13. The DNA for the CDR3 is TGTGCCAGCAGCTCCAGCGACAGGGTGATGAGGTCACCCCTCCACTTT. Protein product: CASSSSDRVMRSPLHF.

J is TRBJ2-5 and V is TRBV7-8; 8 nucleotides match TRBD2. J was trimmed by 3 bases and V by 6 bases; bases with no gene match: 6. From germline, CDR1 is SGHVS and CDR2 FQNEAQ. CDR3 size: 14 residues. The CDR3 region has the DNA TGTGCCAGCAGGGGACTAGAAGGGGAAGAGACCCAGTACTTC. Protein: CASRGLEGEETQYF. Drawing the rest from reference TRBV7-8 and TRBJ2-5, the complete variable domain is GAGVSQSPRYKVAKRGQDVALRCDPISGHVSLFWYQQALGQGPEFLTYFQNEAQLDKSGLPSDRFFAERPEGSVSTLKIQRTQQEDSAVYLCASRGLEGEETQYFGPGTRLLVL.

This clone showed up just a few times. V usage is TRBV30 and J usage is TRBJ1-4; possible D gene TRBD1, 5 bases. The V and J ends lost 8 bases and 3 bases respectively, with 10 bases between them. Germline CDR1 and CDR2: GTSNPN and SVGIG (reference sequence). The CDR3 sequence is 12 residues long. Here the CDR3 DNA reads TGTGCCCGCCGGGGCGCTAATGAAAAACTGTTTTTT. This encodes CARRGANEKLFF.

In this sample, this clone turned up a few times. CDR3 loop: CASSAQGDTQYF. The DNA of the CDR3 is TGTGCCAGCAGCGCACAAGGAGATACGCAGTATTTT. This chain uses TRBV9 with TRBJ2-3; D is unclear. Germline V gives CDR1 SGDLS, CDR2 YYNGEE. The CDR3 extends over 12 amino acids. V dropped 3 bases and J dropped 5 bases, with 7 bases sitting between them.

The rearrangement uses TRBV9 and TRBJ2-2; 10 positions agree with TRBD1. V shed 3 bases and J 2 bases; nucleotides not matched to a gene: 7. The CDR3 length is 17 residues. Germline assignment: CDR1 SGDLS and CDR2 YYNGEE. The CDR3 region has the DNA TGTGCCAGCAGCGGACAGGGGGCGAACCGTAACACCGGGGAGCTGTTTTTT. Translated, it gives CASSGQGANRNTGELFF.

This clone has only a few counts. This chain joins TRBV23-1 and TRBJ1-6; D call uncertain. TRBV23-1 is identified as an open reading frame with a role that is uncertain. This CDR3 comprises 11 residues. V dropped 8 bases and J dropped 10 bases, with 9 bases sitting between them. In nucleotides, the CDR3 is TGCGCCAGCCCTCGAAGGTCACCCCTCCACTTT. Its translation is CASPRRSPLHF.

The rearrangement joins TRBV13 to TRBJ2-1; D not resolved. This CDR3 has 14 residues. The V end was cut by 3 bases, the J end by 2 bases, with 8 bases between. The germline gives CDR1 PRHDT, CDR2 FYEKMQ (reference sequence). CDR3 residues: CASSFTAPYNEQFF. CDR3 nucleotide sequence: TGTGCCAGCAGCTTCACTGCCCCCTACAATGAGCAGTTCTTC.

The V and J genes are TRBV15 and TRBJ1-4; no reliable D call. The CDR3 extends over 16 amino acids. Germline values: CDR1 LNHNV, CDR2 YYDKDF (reference sequence). Trimming left V 2 bases short and J 1 base short, with 11 bases between. CDR3 coding DNA: TGTGCCACCAGCAGACCTTCAGGTGGAACTAATGAAAAACTGTTTTTT. Its protein product is CATSRPSGGTNEKLFF.

V gene TRBV18 combines with J gene TRBJ1-3, with D tentatively TRBD1 (6 bases). CDR3 length equals 15 residues. V was cut by 2 bases and J by 0 bases, with 8 bases left in between. CDR1 and CDR2 from the germline V gene are KGHSH and LQKENI. The CDR3 region is CASSPGQFSGNTIYF. CDR3 in DNA: TGTGCCAGCTCACCAGGACAGTTCTCTGGAAACACCATATATTTT.

This clone was observed a few times. The chain carries TRBV6-5 and TRBJ1-2, with D perhaps matching TRBD1 (5 bases). V was trimmed by 2 bases and J by 2 bases, leaving 15 bases between them. CDR1 is MNHEY, CDR2 SVGAGI, per germline. This CDR3 is 16 amino acids long. The CDR3 loop is CASSYGKRYRNYGYTF. CDR3 nucleotide sequence: TGTGCCAGCAGTTACGGGAAGCGCTACAGGAACTATGGCTACACCTTC.